This passage covers 22 T cell receptor beta chains from one sample sequenced in a study of blood T cell repertoires in COVID-19. TCRdb's copy holds only in-frame clones and misses some; the assay was immunoSEQ multiplex PCR. The repertoire includes about 130,000 clones, 80% to 90% of them detected once, and approximately 2.4% sits in the top ten. Sequenced: PBMCs or T cells enriched from blood (not recorded which). The receptor source for this set is a man aged 40-50 years with acute COVID-19.

The V gene is TRBV6-4, the J gene TRBJ1-1; tentatively, D is TRBD1 (5 bases). The ends were cut back, 6 bases at V and 1 base at J, with 9 bases in the middle. CDR1 and CDR2 from the germline V gene are MRHNA and SNTAGT. The CDR3 extends over 13 amino acids. CDR3 sequence reads: CASSLGQNTEAFF. Written as DNA, the CDR3 is TGTGCCAGCAGCCTCGGACAGAACACTGAAGCTTTCTTT.

The chain recombines TRBV7-6 with TRBJ2-6; D unclear. V lost 6 bases and J lost 4, with 7 bases in between. Germline V gene sequence: CDR1 SGHVS, CDR2 FNYEAQ. This CDR3 spans 13 amino acids. The CDR3: CASRAMGANVLTF. The CDR3 nucleotides are TGTGCCAGCAGGGCCATGGGGGCCAACGTCCTGACTTTC.

The chain links TRBV7-2 to TRBJ2-7, with a weak D call TRBD2 (7 bases). The CDR3 has 16 amino acids. Trimming removed 7 bases at V and 1 base at J, with 20 bases between. Germline CDR1 SGHTA, CDR2 FQGNSA. The CDR3 DNA is TGTGCCAGCACCGGCTGGGGGCGCGGGAGATCCTACGAGCAGTACTTC. Its protein product is CASTGWGRGRSYEQYF.

The chain uses TRBV3-1 (or the pseudogene TRBV3-2) and TRBJ1-2, with D maybe TRBD1 (5 bases). The CDR3 runs 19 residues. Germline lookup yields CDR1 LGHDT and CDR2 YNNKEL (reference sequence). Trimming took off 0 bases at V and 1 base at J, with 21 bases between the two ends. This CDR3 reads CASSQDPREGAGGNYGYTF. The CDR3 DNA sequence: TGTGCCAGCAGCCAAGACCCCAGGGAGGGAGCTGGGGGTAACTATGGCTACACCTTC.

This chain links TRBV13 with TRBJ1-1; no clear D. V lost 3 bases, J lost 4 bases, and 12 bases lay in between. The V gene's germline CDR1 is PRHDT and CDR2 FYEKMQ (reference sequence). The CDR3 runs to 14 residues. CDR3 in amino acids: CASSLSAGGTEAFF. CDR3 coding DNA: TGTGCCAGCAGCTTGTCGGCGGGAGGCACTGAAGCTTTCTTT. The complete variable domain, with remaining parts taken from reference TRBV13 and TRBJ1-1, reads AAGVIQSPRHLIKEKRETATLKCYPIPRHDTVYWYQQGPGQDPQFLISFYEKMQSDKGSIPDRFSAQQFSDYHSELNMSSLELGDSALYFCASSLSAGGTEAFFGQGTRLTVV.

V usage is TRBV3-1 (or the pseudogene TRBV3-2) and J usage is TRBJ1-3; the match to TRBD1 covers 8 bases. CDR3 length: 14 residues. Germline CDR1 is LGHDT and CDR2 is YNNKEL (reference sequence). V was clipped by 3 bases and J by 8 bases; unmatched bases: 6. The CDR3 is CASSHSDRVDTIYF. The DNA for the CDR3 is TGTGCCAGCAGCCATTCGGACAGGGTAGACACCATATATTTT.

For the CDR3, the DNA is TGTGCCAGTAGTATCCAGGGGGCTGGCTATGGCTACACCTTC. Translated, it gives CASSIQGAGYGYTF. The V and J genes are TRBV19 and TRBJ1-2, with TRBD1 matching over 8 bases. The length of the CDR3 is 14 residues. The V gene's germline CDR1 is LNHDA and CDR2 SQIVND (reference sequence). The V segment lost 3 bases and the J segment 4 bases; nucleotides outside the gene matches: 4.

This chain uses TRBV9 with TRBJ2-1; 9 bases map to TRBD2. This CDR3 is 15 amino acids long. After removal of 4 bases from V and 6 bases from J, the junction contained 8 bases not matched to a gene. In germline, CDR1 is SGDLS, CDR2 YYNGEE. CDR3: CASSPRLAEVNEQFF. For the CDR3, the DNA is TGTGCCAGCAGCCCTCGACTAGCGGAGGTCAATGAGCAGTTCTTC.

This rearrangement joins TRBV6-1 to TRBJ1-2; 7 nucleotides agree with TRBD1. V shed 2 bases and J 5 bases; nucleotides not matched to a gene: 5. Germline V CDR1 and CDR2: MNHNS, SASEGT. The CDR3 has 14 amino acids. CDR3 amino acids: CASSEQGGWYGYTF. As DNA, the CDR3 is TGTGCCAGCAGTGAACAGGGGGGCTGGTATGGCTACACCTTC.

This chain connects TRBV5-4 to TRBJ2-2; 8 positions agree with TRBD2. This CDR3 comprises 16 residues. The V segment lost 5 bases and the J segment 0 bases; nucleotides outside the gene matches: 6. In germline, CDR1 is SGHNT, CDR2 YYREEE (reference sequence). CDR3 sequence: CASRTGGGTNTGELFF. The CDR3 coding sequence is TGTGCCAGCAGAACGGGAGGGGGTACGAACACCGGGGAGCTGTTTTTT.

The rearrangement joins TRBV28 to TRBJ1-5; D is ambiguous. This CDR3 has 15 residues. The V gene's germline CDR1 is MDHEN and CDR2 SYDVKM. V dropped 3 bases and J dropped 1 base, with 10 bases sitting between them. As DNA, the CDR3 is TGTGCCAGCAGTTTGGCCGGGAACAGCAATCAGCCCCAGCATTTT. It is translated as CASSLAGNSNQPQHF. Looking up the rest from reference TRBV28 and TRBJ1-5 gives the full variable domain: DVKVTQSSRYLVKRTGEKVFLECVQDMDHENMFWYRQDPGLGLRLIYFSYDVKMKEKGDIPEGYSVSREKKERFSLILESASTNQTSMYLCASSLAGNSNQPQHFGDGTRLSIL.

The chain has TRBV7-5 and TRBJ2-1; TRBD2, the D gene given by the table, was not confirmed from the DNA. TRBV7-5 is recorded as a pseudogene. This CDR3 region has 16 residues. CDR3: CARSSRTSGSSREQFF. CDR3 bases: TGTGCCAGAAGCTCTAGGACTAGCGGGAGTAGCCGTGAGCAGTTCTTC.

J is TRBJ2-5 and V is TRBV6-5; TRBD1 might be the D (6 bases). V gave up 6 bases and J gave up 0 bases, with 11 bases separating them. The CDR3 sequence is 14 residues long. Per germline, CDR1 MNHEY and CDR2 SVGAGI. Written as DNA, the CDR3 is TGTGCCAGCAGACACGGACAGTACCAAGAGACCCAGTACTTC. Amino acids: CASRHGQYQETQYF.

This clone was observed a handful of times. V is TRBV4-2 and J is TRBJ2-2; D is undetermined. V was pared by 1 base and J by 3 bases, with 6 bases between. Germline assignment: CDR1 LGHNA and CDR2 YNFKEQ. CDR3 length: 14 residues. The CDR3 DNA sequence: TGTGCCAGCAGCCAAGTCCGGGACACCGGGGAGCTGTTTTTT. It translates to CASSQVRDTGELFF.

The chain combines TRBV28 with TRBJ2-7; tentative D call: TRBD2 (6 bases). V was clipped by 6 bases and J by 6 bases, with 18 bases between them. CDR1 MDHEN and CDR2 SYDVKM come from the germline V gene. This CDR3 is 14 amino acids long. The CDR3 loop reads CASRGGGSPVEQYF. Written as DNA, the CDR3 is TGTGCCAGCAGGGGGGGTGGGTCACCGGTCGAGCAGTACTTC.

This chain links TRBV28 with TRBJ1-6; 8 bases align to TRBD1. This CDR3 is built from 15 residues. Germline V CDR1 and CDR2: MDHEN, SYDVKM. The V segment lost 4 bases and the J segment 7 bases; nucleotides outside the gene matches: 6. The CDR3 bases are TGTGCCAGCAGTTCGACAGGGGAGTGGAATTCACCCCTCCACTTT. It specifies CASSSTGEWNSPLHF.

The chain employs TRBV15 and TRBJ2-7, with 7 bases lining up with TRBD2. The CDR3 extends over 14 amino acids. Losses at the gene ends were 3 bases for V and 1 base for J; bases not matched to a gene: 3. Germline lookup yields CDR1 LNHNV and CDR2 YYDKDF (reference sequence). The CDR3 here is CATSSSGASYEQYF. In DNA, the CDR3 is TGTGCCACCAGCAGCAGCGGGGCATCCTACGAGCAGTACTTC. The full variable domain, completed using reference TRBV15 and TRBJ2-7, is DAMVIQNPRYQVTQFGKPVTLSCSQTLNHNVMYWYQQKSSQAPKLLFHYYDKDFNNEADTPDNFQSRRPNTSFCFLDIRSPGLGDTAMYLCATSSSGASYEQYFGPGTRLTVT.

The chain employs TRBV5-6 and TRBJ2-2; 11 nucleotides line up with TRBD2. The CDR3 is 16 residues long. J was trimmed by 3 bases and V by 5 bases; bases with no gene match: 6. CDR1 is SGHDT and CDR2 is YYEEEE in the germline V gene. CDR3 sequence reads: CASSFGLAGDTGELFF. CDR3 DNA: TGTGCCAGCAGTTTCGGACTAGCGGGCGACACCGGGGAGCTGTTTTTT.

This chain joins TRBV16 and TRBJ1-3; D is possibly TRBD1 (5 bases). Trimming shortened V by 2 bases and J by 0 bases, and 14 bases separated the two germline ends. The CDR3 loop spans 17 amino acids. Germline V lookup: CDR1 KGHSY, CDR2 FQNENV. The CDR3 sequence: CASSQRITGPSGNTIYF. CDR3 sequence (DNA): TGTGCCAGCAGCCAACGCATCACAGGTCCCTCTGGAAACACCATATATTTT.

The chain recombines TRBV28 with TRBJ1-5; 9 bases align to TRBD1. With V trimmed by 4 bases and J by 7 bases, 8 bases remained unmatched. CDR3 length: 15 residues. Germline V CDR1 and CDR2: MDHEN, SYDVKM. CDR3 amino acids: CASSWTGDGKQPQHF. CDR3 nucleotides: TGTGCCAGCAGTTGGACAGGGGATGGGAAACAGCCCCAGCATTTT.

This chain uses TRBV28 with TRBJ1-4, with D possibly TRBD1 on 5 matching bases. The ends were cut back, 4 bases at V and 8 bases at J, with 17 bases in the middle. The CDR3 length is 15 residues. The germline gives CDR1 MDHEN, CDR2 SYDVKM. In DNA form, the CDR3 reads TGTGCCAGCAGTTCCACGGGGGAATCTAGGGAAAAACTGTTTTTT. Its protein is CASSSTGESREKLFF.

The gene calls are TRBV29-1 and TRBJ2-1; TRBD1 might be the D (6 bases). Trimming removed 6 bases from V and 6 bases from J, with 18 bases in between. The germline gives CDR1 SQVTM, CDR2 ANQGSEA. The CDR3 spans 14 residues. The CDR3 reads CSVREQGGINEQFF. For the CDR3, the DNA is TGCAGCGTCCGTGAACAGGGTGGGATCAATGAGCAGTTCTTC.